The 26 T cell receptor beta chains reported below all come from one sample, sequenced in a study of blood T cell repertoires in COVID-19. Measured with immunoSEQ multiplex PCR; TCRdb has only the in-frame clones, and not every one. Of about 260,000 clones in the sample, about 87% were seen once. Material for sequencing was peripheral blood. All receptors come from a man in his sixties who had recovered from COVID-19.

J is TRBJ2-5 and V is TRBV18; 11 positions match TRBD1. V gave up 3 bases and J gave up 5 bases; unmatched junction bases: 5. The CDR3 has 15 residues. Germline lookup yields CDR1 KGHSH and CDR2 LQKENI. The CDR3: CASSPTDRGRETQYF. The DNA of the CDR3 is TGTGCCAGCTCACCCACGGACAGGGGGCGGGAGACCCAGTACTTC. The variable domain in full, completed from reference TRBV18 and TRBJ2-5, reads NAGVMQNPRHLVRRRGQEARLRCSPMKGHSHVYWYRQLPEEGLKFMVYLQKENIIDESGMPKERFSAEFPKEGPSILRIQQVVRGDSAAYFCASSPTDRGRETQYFGPGTRLLVL.

This rearrangement joins TRBV19 to TRBJ1-3, with D maybe TRBD1 (6 bases). The CDR3 runs 15 residues. Germline V gene sequence: CDR1 LNHDA, CDR2 SQIVND (reference sequence). V lost 5 bases and J 3 bases, leaving 14 bases between the germline ends. The CDR3 region is CASSPSDRRGNTIYF. DNA of the CDR3: TGTGCCAGTAGTCCTTCCGACAGGCGTGGAAACACCATATATTTT.

The chain employs TRBV19 and TRBJ1-3; D remains unclear. The CDR3 spans 15 residues. V gave up 3 bases and J gave up 4 bases, with 13 bases separating them. CDR1 and CDR2 from the germline V gene are LNHDA and SQIVND (reference sequence). Here the CDR3 DNA reads TGTGCCAGTAGTATCGGAGCCTCGCTAGGAAACACCATATATTTT. This gives the protein CASSIGASLGNTIYF.

V usage is TRBV4-2 and J usage is TRBJ2-5, with 8 positions matching TRBD1. V shed 3 bases and J 4 bases; nucleotides not matched to a gene: 7. The CDR3 runs 15 residues. In germline, CDR1 is LGHNA, CDR2 YNFKEQ. The CDR3 bases are TGTGCCAGCAGCCATTCCGCAGGGGGCTTAGAGACCCAGTACTTC. This translates into CASSHSAGGLETQYF.

The V gene is TRBV5-1, the J gene TRBJ2-7; weak D call: TRBD1 (6 bases). V was shortened by 1 base and J by 5 bases, with 13 bases between the two germline ends. CDR1 and CDR2 (germline): SGHRS, YFSETQ. CDR3 length: 14 residues. The CDR3 is CASSLSRTEDEQYF. CDR3 coding DNA: TGCGCCAGCAGCTTGAGCCGGACAGAAGACGAGCAGTACTTC.

The chain links TRBV6-2 or TRBV6-3 to TRBJ2-3; 10 bases are a match to TRBD2. The CDR3 sequence is 15 residues long. The trim removed 5 bases at V and 6 bases at J, leaving 8 bases unmatched. The germline V gene has CDR1 MNHEY and CDR2 SVGEGT. CDR3 bases: TGTGCCAGCAGTCAGCGGGGGGGCCTGAATGATACGCAGTATTTT. Translating gives CASSQRGGLNDTQYF.

On this clone: The sample holds other DNA sequences that translate to the same CDR3. The rearrangement joins TRBV12-3 or TRBV12-4 to TRBJ2-7; TRBD1 aligns across 10 bases. V was pared by 3 bases and J by 4 bases, with 0 bases of the junction left unmatched. This CDR3 is 13 amino acids long. The CDR3 sequence: CASSLGQGYEQYF. The CDR3 region has the DNA TGTGCCAGCAGTTTGGGACAGGGGTACGAGCAGTACTTC.

The chain's CDR3 is CASSLLDGVVETQYF. The CDR3 nucleotides are TGTGCCAGCAGCTTACTTGACGGGGTTGTAGAGACCCAGTACTTC. The chain combines TRBV13 with TRBJ2-5, with D maybe TRBD2 (5 bases). The V end was cut by 2 bases, the J end by 4 bases, with 14 bases between. Germline CDR1 PRHDT, CDR2 FYEKMQ (reference sequence). The CDR3 is made up of 15 amino acids. Full variable domain (remainder filled in from reference TRBV13 and TRBJ2-5): AAGVIQSPRHLIKEKRETATLKCYPIPRHDTVYWYQQGPGQDPQFLISFYEKMQSDKGSIPDRFSAQQFSDYHSELNMSSLELGDSALYFCASSLLDGVVETQYFGPGTRLLVL.

This chain links TRBV19 with TRBJ2-7, with no clear D. Germline CDR1 is LNHDA and CDR2 is SQIVND (reference sequence). V was trimmed by 8 bases and J by 2 bases, leaving 16 bases between them. The CDR3 runs 14 residues. The CDR3 region has the DNA TGTGCCAGTTCCTCCCTCAGTCCCACCTACGAGCAGTACTTC. Translated, it gives CASSSLSPTYEQYF.

The genes are TRBV2 and TRBJ2-7, with D possibly matching TRBD2 (5 bases). The CDR3 contains 11 residues. Germline V gives CDR1 SNHLY, CDR2 FYNNEI. V was trimmed by 10 bases and J by 3 bases, leaving 10 bases between them. The CDR3 reads CATDRGYEQYF. CDR3 nucleotides: TGTGCCACCGACCGGGGCTACGAGCAGTACTTC.

The chain joins TRBV13 to TRBJ2-7; D is possibly TRBD2 (6 bases). Deletions cut 0 bases from V and 2 bases from J, with 11 bases between. This CDR3 is 15 amino acids long. The germline V gene has CDR1 PRHDT and CDR2 FYEKMQ (reference sequence). In nucleotides, the CDR3 is TGTGCCAGCAGCTTAGGCGGGGGTCCCGCCTACGAGCAGTACTTC. Its translation is CASSLGGGPAYEQYF.

This chain links TRBV7-9 with TRBJ1-6; no definite D call. Germline CDR1 SEHNR, CDR2 FQNEAQ (reference sequence). This CDR3 is 14 amino acids long. V was shortened by 2 bases and J by 7 bases, with 9 bases between the two germline ends. In nucleotides, the CDR3 is TGTGCCAGCAGCTTAATGTCGGTAAATTCACCCCTCCACTTT. Protein sequence: CASSLMSVNSPLHF.

The chain carries TRBV5-6 and TRBJ2-4; D is perhaps TRBD1 (6 bases). The CDR3 runs to 16 residues. CDR1 and CDR2 (germline): SGHDT, YYEEEE. The V end was cut by 6 bases, the J end by 1 base, with 17 bases between. For the CDR3, the DNA is TGTGCCAGCACCACCACAGGGATTGGGGCCAAAAACATTCAGTACTTC. This translates into CASTTTGIGAKNIQYF.

The J gene is TRBJ1-4, the V gene TRBV9; D ambiguous. The germline CDR1 and CDR2 sequences are SGDLS and YYNGEE. The germline V and J ends were trimmed by 4 bases and 7 bases, with 14 bases remaining between them. The CDR3 runs 14 residues. DNA of the CDR3: TGTGCCAGCAGCCCCCCTGGTCTGAGTGAAAAACTGTTTTTT. It translates to CASSPPGLSEKLFF.

The V gene is TRBV29-1, the J gene TRBJ2-7, with 8 bases identical to TRBD1. Per the germline V gene, CDR1 is SQVTM and CDR2 is ANQGSEA. The CDR3 extends over 13 amino acids. The ends lost 6 bases at V and 2 bases at J; junction bases unmatched: 6. In nucleotides, the CDR3 is TGCAGCGTAGCGGACAGGGTCGCCTACGAGCAGTACTTC. It is translated as CSVADRVAYEQYF.

This sequence joins TRBV7-8 and TRBJ2-4, with D possibly TRBD1 on 6 matching bases. Germline V gene sequence: CDR1 SGHVS, CDR2 FQNEAQ. The V and J ends lost 5 bases and 3 bases respectively, with 14 bases between them. This CDR3 comprises 15 residues. The CDR3 region is CASSNIQGDKNIQYF. In DNA form, the CDR3 reads TGTGCCAGCAGCAACATACAGGGCGACAAAAACATTCAGTACTTC.

The rearrangement uses TRBV4-2 and TRBJ2-1; TRBD2 agrees at 11 bases. CDR1 is LGHNA, CDR2 YNFKEQ, per germline. V shed 0 bases and J 7 bases; nucleotides not matched to a gene: 8. This CDR3 spans 17 amino acids. The CDR3 DNA sequence: TGTGCCAGCAGCCAAGATCAGCTAGCGGGGGGTAGGAATGAGCAGTTCTTC. Its translation: CASSQDQLAGGRNEQFF.

The chain carries TRBV7-6 and TRBJ2-1; 8 nucleotides align to TRBD2. The CDR3 contains 17 residues. CDR1 is SGHVS, CDR2 FNYEAQ, per germline. Germline trimming cut 5 bases from V and 0 bases from J; bases unmatched to any gene: 9. CDR3 region: CASSLSGGPSSYNEQFF. CDR3 bases: TGTGCCAGCAGCCTCAGCGGGGGCCCTAGCTCCTACAATGAGCAGTTCTTC.

The chain employs TRBV7-9 and TRBJ1-2; D not certain. V was clipped by 5 bases and J by 7 bases, with 17 bases between them. The CDR3 runs to 14 residues. From germline, CDR1 is SEHNR and CDR2 FQNEAQ (reference sequence). This chain's CDR3 is CASSTPVGRLGYTF. The CDR3 nucleotides are TGTGCCAGCAGCACCCCGGTGGGGAGGCTTGGCTACACCTTC. Looking up the rest from reference TRBV7-9 and TRBJ1-2 gives the full variable domain: DTGVSQNPRHKITKRGQNVTFRCDPISEHNRLYWYRQTLGQGPEFLTYFQNEAQLEKSRLLSDRFSAERPKGSFSTLEIQRTEQGDSAMYLCASSTPVGRLGYTFGSGTRLTVV.

The rearrangement uses TRBV25-1 and TRBJ2-1, with D possibly being TRBD1 (6 bases). The germline gives CDR1 MGHDK, CDR2 SYGVNS. The V and J ends lost 6 bases and 5 bases respectively, with 14 bases between them. The CDR3 is 14 amino acids. The CDR3 DNA follows: TGTGCCAGCAGACCAAAGGACAGCAACAATGAGCAGTTCTTC. This gives the protein CASRPKDSNNEQFF.

The CDR3 bases are TGTGCCAGCAGTTACCCCGTCCCAGCGGGGGGCGGGTATGAGCAGTTCTTC. This codes for CASSYPVPAGGGYEQFF. The rearrangement joins TRBV6-2 or TRBV6-3 to TRBJ2-1; 9 nucleotides line up with TRBD2. The CDR3 sequence is 17 residues long. Trimming took 2 bases from V and 8 from J; bases not matched to a gene: 13. CDR1 and CDR2 (germline): MNHEY, SVGEGT.

The chain is built from TRBV21-1 and TRBJ1-5; the table's D call, TRBD1, was not checked against the DNA. TRBV21-1 is flagged as a pseudogene. The length of the CDR3 is 16 residues. The CDR3 loop reads CASSTHRGQGDQPQHF. DNA of the CDR3: TGTGCCAGCAGCACACATAGGGGACAGGGGGATCAGCCCCAGCATTTT.

The chain recombines TRBV12-5 with TRBJ2-5; maybe TRBD2 (5 bases). With 0 bases removed from V and 5 bases from J, the gap between germline ends came to 16 bases. Germline V lookup: CDR1 LGHNT, CDR2 FRNRAP. The CDR3 is made up of 16 amino acids. This CDR3 reads CASGLVLSSRGETQYF. The CDR3 coding sequence is TGTGCTAGTGGTTTGGTCCTATCCTCCCGCGGGGAGACCCAGTACTTC. Variable domain in full (rest from reference TRBV12-5 and TRBJ2-5): DARVTQTPRHKVTEMGQEVTMRCQPILGHNTVFWYRQTMMQGLELLAYFRNRAPLDDSGMPKDRFSAEMPDATLATLKIQPSEPRDSAVYFCASGLVLSSRGETQYFGPGTRLLVL.

The V and J genes are TRBV19 and TRBJ1-1; 7 bases fit TRBD1. The germline V gene has CDR1 LNHDA and CDR2 SQIVND (reference sequence). This CDR3 has 15 amino acids. J lost 2 bases, V lost 1 base, and 4 bases had no gene match. The CDR3 DNA sequence: TGTGCCAGTAGTATAGTCGGGACAGTAAACACTGAAGCTTTCTTT. Its translation: CASSIVGTVNTEAFF.

The chain recombines TRBV24-1 with TRBJ1-5; 10 positions match TRBD1. This CDR3 spans 17 amino acids. CDR1 and CDR2 (germline): KGHDR, SFDVKD. Trimming cost V 2 bases and J 5 bases; bases outside gene matches: 8. The CDR3 DNA is TGTGCCACCAGTGATTCCGGGACAGGGGTATTCGATCAGCCCCAGCATTTT. Its protein is CATSDSGTGVFDQPQHF.

The chain employs TRBV6-5 and TRBJ2-7; 9 bases agree with TRBD1. The germline gives CDR1 MNHEY, CDR2 SVGAGI. With 8 bases clipped from V and 4 bases from J, the junction kept 9 bases outside the gene matches. The CDR3 covers 14 residues. Written as DNA, the CDR3 is TGTGCCAGCCTCCCCCGGGACAGGGTGTACGAGCAGTACTTC. As protein: CASLPRDRVYEQYF.